These 7 T cell receptor beta chains were sequenced from one sample in a study of blood T cell repertoires in COVID-19. Produced via immunoSEQ multiplex PCR; TCRdb's table is partial and in-frame only. The data contain roughly 150,000 clones, around 86% of them seen just once; the ten biggest clones take up just over 2.5%. Input material: peripheral blood. These receptors were obtained from a woman of 80 years or more with COVID-19, enrolled during active disease.

The rearrangement joins TRBV27 to TRBJ1-2; TRBD1 agrees at 12 bases. With V trimmed by 6 bases and J by 2 bases, 4 bases remained unmatched. The CDR3 runs to 15 residues. The germline gives CDR1 MNHEY, CDR2 SMNVEV (reference sequence). CDR3 in DNA: TGTGCCAGCAGCCACGGGACAGGGGGCAACTATGGCTACACCTTC. Its translation: CASSHGTGGNYGYTF.

The chain has TRBV7-2 and TRBJ1-3; 9 nucleotides line up with TRBD1. Trimming removed 5 bases from V and 3 bases from J; junction bases left unmatched: 5. The germline V gene has CDR1 SGHTA and CDR2 FQGNSA. The CDR3 is made up of 15 amino acids. The CDR3 sequence is CASSPRTGVGNTIYF. Written as DNA, the CDR3 is TGTGCCAGCAGCCCTAGGACAGGGGTTGGAAACACCATATATTTT.

This rearrangement joins TRBV6-1 to TRBJ2-3; TRBD2 is a possible D gene (5 bases). The CDR3 length is 17 residues. V lost 0 bases, J lost 2 bases, and 15 bases lay in between. Germline CDR1 is MNHNS and CDR2 is SASEGT. In nucleotides, the CDR3 is TGTGCCAGCAGTGAAGCCCGGGGTCAGAGTTTCACAGATACGCAGTATTTT. Amino acids: CASSEARGQSFTDTQYF.

The chain's CDR3 is CASSYSRQGAGDTEAFF. The CDR3, as DNA: TGTGCCAGCAGTTACTCTAGACAGGGGGCAGGAGACACTGAAGCTTTCTTT. The J gene is TRBJ1-1, the V gene TRBV6-2 or TRBV6-3; 10 bases agree with TRBD1. The CDR3 is made up of 17 amino acids. V shed 0 bases and J 3 bases; nucleotides not matched to a gene: 7. Germline values: CDR1 MNHEY, CDR2 SVGEGT.

This chain joins TRBV7-6 and TRBJ2-7; possible D gene TRBD1, 6 bases. The CDR3 consists of 13 residues. CDR1 and CDR2 (germline): SGHVS, FNYEAQ. V lost 1 base, J lost 2 bases, and 6 bases lay in between. DNA for the CDR3: TGTGCCAGCAGCTTAGGGGACACCTACGAGCAGTACTTC. Amino acid sequence: CASSLGDTYEQYF.

This clone was seen a few times. The CDR3 loop reads CASSREGRTNYGYTF. As DNA, the CDR3 is TGTGCCAGCAGCCGGGAGGGCAGAACGAACTATGGCTACACCTTC. This chain links TRBV9 with TRBJ1-2, with D uncertain. V shed 4 bases and J shed 2 bases, with 15 bases lying between them. This CDR3 contains 15 residues. CDR1 is SGDLS and CDR2 is YYNGEE in the germline V gene. Based on the CDR3 plus reference TRBV9 and TRBJ1-2, the full variable domain is DSGVTQTPKHLITATGQRVTLRCSPRSGDLSVYWYQQSLDQGLQFLIQYYNGEERAKGNILERFSAQQFPDLHSELNLSSLELGDSALYFCASSREGRTNYGYTFGSGTRLTVV.

This clone was detected only once. The chain recombines TRBV7-2 with TRBJ1-2; possibly TRBD1 for D (6 bases). Deletions cut 4 bases from V and 9 bases from J, with 21 bases between. CDR3 length equals 15 residues. Looked up from germline, CDR1 is SGHTA and CDR2 is FQGNSA. The CDR3 sequence: CASSSGAGQLRSYTF. The CDR3 DNA reads as TGTGCCAGCAGCTCAGGAGCGGGACAACTTCGGAGCTACACCTTC.